One sample yielded the 16 T cell receptor beta chains listed below, sequenced in a study of T cell responses to AZD1222 COVID-19 vaccine (dated by TCRdb to the early 2020s). Library method: the immunoSEQ multiplex PCR assay. TCRdb's version of the immuneACCESS table is confined to in-frame rearrangements and falls short of the full clone set. An unresolved V gene accounts for under half of the shortfall where checked; the remainder is of unknown origin. The sample data list about 110,000 clones, and roughly 90% of these were observed just once. In total, the top ten clones hold 2% to 2.5% of the sample. Sample time point, as interpreted from the label and publication: about 28 days (+/-7) after the second vaccine dose. Sample: peripheral blood, taken 28 days after the second AZD1222 dose. These TCRs come from an adult who received the AZD1222 COVID-19 vaccine.

The rearrangement joins TRBV6-2 or TRBV6-3 to TRBJ1-5; weak D call: TRBD1 (5 bases). Germline lookup yields CDR1 MNHEY and CDR2 SVGEGT. The CDR3 length is 16 residues. Between the trimmed V and J ends, which lost 6 bases and 7 bases, there was a span of 22 bases. CDR3 sequence reads: CASSRADSEGGQPQHF. CDR3 DNA sequence: TGTGCCAGCAGCCGAGCCGACAGCGAGGGCGGACAGCCCCAGCATTTT.

The V call is TRBV2, the J call TRBJ1-6, with 7 bases lining up with TRBD1. The germline gives CDR1 SNHLY, CDR2 FYNNEI. The CDR3 extends over 14 amino acids. J was trimmed by 5 bases and V by 7 bases; bases with no gene match: 5. CDR3 sequence (DNA): TGTGCCAGCACCCGGGACAGAGATAATTCACCCCTCCACTTT. This gives the protein CASTRDRDNSPLHF. The full variable domain, rest sourced from reference TRBV2 and TRBJ1-6, is EPEVTQTPSHQVTQMGQEVILRCVPISNHLYFYWYRQILGQKVEFLVSFYNNEISEKSEIFDDQFSVERPDGSNFTLKIRSTKLEDSAMYFCASTRDRDNSPLHFGNGTRLTVT.

This clone was counted a single time. V and J are TRBV7-8 and TRBJ2-7; D is unclear. This CDR3 is 13 amino acids long. V was shortened by 0 bases and J by 6 bases, with 9 bases between the two germline ends. Germline values: CDR1 SGHVS, CDR2 FQNEAQ. CDR3 in amino acids: CASSLATPSEQYF. CDR3 nucleotide sequence: TGTGCCAGCAGCTTAGCCACCCCCAGCGAGCAGTACTTC.

In this sample, this clone turned up a few times. The chain has TRBV6-5 and TRBJ2-1; 7 bases map to TRBD2. Germline CDR1 reads MNHEY; CDR2 reads SVGAGI. The CDR3 has 12 amino acids. V shed 7 bases and J 7 bases; nucleotides not matched to a gene: 4. The CDR3 spells CASMWGGNEQFF. The DNA for the CDR3 is TGTGCCAGCATGTGGGGGGGGAATGAGCAGTTCTTC.

V is TRBV27 and J is TRBJ1-4; no clear D. Trimming cost V 3 bases and J 2 bases, with 4 bases left between them. Germline assignment: CDR1 MNHEY and CDR2 SMNVEV (reference sequence). This CDR3 has 13 residues. The CDR3 region is CASSLETNEKLFF. As DNA, the CDR3 is TGTGCCAGCAGTTTGGAGACTAATGAAAAACTGTTTTTT.

J is TRBJ1-1 and V is TRBV4-2; D perhaps matches TRBD1 (6 bases). Trimming took 3 bases from V and 1 from J, leaving 12 bases between them. This CDR3 has 15 residues. Germline V gives CDR1 LGHNA, CDR2 YNFKEQ. This CDR3 reads CASSQAGVANTEAFF. The CDR3 DNA follows: TGTGCCAGCAGCCAGGCAGGGGTAGCGAACACTGAAGCTTTCTTT.

The V gene is TRBV7-9, the J gene TRBJ2-6; unclear D gene. Trimming stripped 3 bases from V and 0 bases from J, with 9 bases between. Germline lookup yields CDR1 SEHNR and CDR2 FQNEAQ (reference sequence). The CDR3 spans 16 residues. The CDR3 region is CASSLLQSSGANVLTF. The DNA of the CDR3 is TGTGCCAGCAGCTTGTTACAGAGCTCTGGGGCCAACGTCCTGACTTTC. The whole variable domain, remainder taken from reference TRBV7-9 and TRBJ2-6, is DTGVSQNPRHKITKRGQNVTFRCDPISEHNRLYWYRQTLGQGPEFLTYFQNEAQLEKSRLLSDRFSAERPKGSFSTLEIQRTEQGDSAMYLCASSLLQSSGANVLTFGAGSRLTVL.

The V call is TRBV4-1, the J call TRBJ2-3, with 7 bases that match TRBD2. V shed 4 bases and J 2 bases; nucleotides not matched to a gene: 12. The CDR3 is 17 residues long. In germline, CDR1 is MGHRA, CDR2 YSYEKL. In DNA, the CDR3 is TGCGCCAGCAGCCCCACAACTGGCGGGGGATTCACAGATACGCAGTATTTT. Translation gives CASSPTTGGGFTDTQYF.

The rearrangement uses TRBV11-2 and TRBJ1-5; D possibly corresponds to TRBD1 (5 bases). CDR1 SGHAT and CDR2 FQNNGV come from the germline V gene. V lost 4 bases and J 4 bases, leaving 8 bases between the germline ends. The CDR3 is 13 amino acids. For the CDR3, the DNA is TGTGCCAGCAGCTGGGGACCAAATCAGCCCCAGCATTTT. Translating it yields CASSWGPNQPQHF.

The rearrangement uses TRBV5-1 and TRBJ1-4; no firm D call. The CDR3 is 13 residues long. Germline lookup yields CDR1 SGHRS and CDR2 YFSETQ. V lost 4 bases, J lost 10 bases, and 14 bases lay in between. CDR3 sequence reads: CASSTAALGKLFF. As DNA, the CDR3 is TGCGCCAGCAGCACCGCCGCACTCGGAAAACTGTTTTTT.

The chain couples TRBV3-1 (or the pseudogene TRBV3-2) to TRBJ1-1; D not resolved. The germline V and J ends were trimmed by 2 bases and 3 bases, with 7 bases remaining between them. The CDR3 is 13 residues long. The germline V gene encodes CDR1 LGHDT and CDR2 YNNKEL (reference sequence). The DNA of the CDR3 is TGTGCCAGCAGCCAACAGACATACACTGAAGCTTTCTTT. Its protein product is CASSQQTYTEAFF.

This chain links TRBV4-1 with TRBJ1-6, with D possibly being TRBD1 (6 bases). The CDR3 is 16 amino acids. V dropped 3 bases and J dropped 8 bases, with 17 bases sitting between them. Germline loops: CDR1 MGHRA, CDR2 YSYEKL. The CDR3 reads CASSHRSAGAYSPLHF. In DNA, the CDR3 is TGCGCCAGCAGCCATAGGTCGGCAGGGGCATATTCACCCCTCCACTTT.

The chain joins TRBV9 to TRBJ1-4; no firm D call. The germline V gene encodes CDR1 SGDLS and CDR2 YYNGEE. CDR3 length equals 17 residues. V lost 2 bases to trimming and J lost 0 bases, with 14 bases between them. CDR3 protein: CASSVAQDIATNEKLFF. For the CDR3, the DNA is TGTGCCAGCAGCGTTGCCCAGGATATAGCAACTAATGAAAAACTGTTTTTT.

The rearrangement uses TRBV5-5 and TRBJ1-2, with TRBD1 matching 9 bases. V gave up 2 bases and J gave up 4 bases; unmatched junction bases: 6. Germline assignment: CDR1 SGHKS and CDR2 YYEKEE (reference sequence). The CDR3 sequence is 15 residues long. The CDR3 nucleotides read TGTGCCAGCAGCTTACAGGGGGCGGCGAGCTATGGCTACACCTTC. Amino acid sequence: CASSLQGAASYGYTF.

The rearrangement links TRBV5-1 to TRBJ1-2; D not certain. V was clipped by 0 bases and J by 2 bases, with 8 bases between them. This CDR3 comprises 14 residues. The germline CDR1 and CDR2 sequences are SGHRS and YFSETQ. CDR3: CASSLAGRNYGYTF. The CDR3 coding sequence is TGCGCCAGCAGCTTGGCGGGCAGGAACTATGGCTACACCTTC.

The rearrangement joins TRBV7-2 to TRBJ2-3; 7 bases line up with TRBD1. V lost 6 bases to trimming and J lost 2 bases; unmatched junction nucleotides: 8. The germline V gene encodes CDR1 SGHTA and CDR2 FQGNSA. The CDR3 extends over 15 amino acids. The CDR3 nucleotides read TGTGCCAGCAGAAAACAGACAGGGTTCACAGATACGCAGTATTTT. This codes for CASRKQTGFTDTQYF.